Below, 22 T cell receptor beta chains from the same sample are listed, as sequenced in a study of blood T cell repertoires in COVID-19. Clones were sequenced by immunoSEQ multiplex PCR, and TCRdb holds only the in-frame ones, with some missing. The sample includes roughly 180,000 clones, roughly 92% seen only once; the top ten take roughly 0.76%. Sequencing was carried out using peripheral blood. The origin of the receptors is a man aged 30 to 39 with COVID-19, enrolled during active disease.

The chain carries TRBV3-1 (or the pseudogene TRBV3-2) and TRBJ1-2; the D is unclear. Germline values: CDR1 LGHDT, CDR2 YNNKEL (reference sequence). This CDR3 spans 16 amino acids. The V gene lost 1 base and the J gene lost 4 bases, with 16 bases spanning the gap. The DNA of the CDR3 is TGTGCCAGCAGCCAAGGCTCGGGAAGAGGTGGCTATGGCTACACCTTC. Encoded protein: CASSQGSGRGGYGYTF.

The chain joins TRBV14 to TRBJ2-5, with 7 bases that match TRBD1. Germline loops: CDR1 SGHDN, CDR2 FVKESK. The junction had 4 bases not matched to a gene; V was cut back by 5 bases and J by 4 bases. The CDR3 consists of 13 residues. CDR3: CASSYTGVETQYF. DNA for the CDR3: TGTGCCAGCAGCTACACAGGGGTAGAGACCCAGTACTTC.

The rearrangement links TRBV19 to TRBJ1-2; D unclear. Germline CDR1 reads LNHDA; CDR2 reads SQIVND (reference sequence). The CDR3 spans 15 residues. The V end was cut by 1 base, the J end by 4 bases, with 13 bases between. The CDR3 loop reads CASSIGGRIGYGYTF. CDR3 coding DNA: TGTGCCAGTAGTATAGGAGGGAGGATTGGCTATGGCTACACCTTC.

The V and J genes are TRBV19 and TRBJ2-1; TRBD2 aligns across 9 bases. The CDR3 contains 16 residues. The germline gives CDR1 LNHDA, CDR2 SQIVND (reference sequence). J was trimmed by 7 bases and V by 5 bases; bases with no gene match: 12. The CDR3 sequence: CASSYISGGPKNEQFF. For the CDR3, the DNA is TGTGCCAGTAGTTATATCAGCGGGGGGCCAAAGAATGAGCAGTTCTTC.

This chain connects TRBV2 to TRBJ1-2; 7 positions match TRBD1. This CDR3 has 14 amino acids. After removal of 3 bases from V and 3 bases from J, the junction contained 4 bases not matched to a gene. Germline-derived CDR1 and CDR2 are SNHLY and FYNNEI. CDR3 in amino acids: CASSDRTGDYGYTF. CDR3 sequence (DNA): TGTGCCAGCAGTGATCGGACAGGAGACTATGGCTACACCTTC.

The rearrangement links TRBV2 to TRBJ1-5; 7 bases are a match to TRBD1. The germline V gene has CDR1 SNHLY and CDR2 FYNNEI. V was pared by 7 bases and J by 7 bases, with 10 bases of the junction left unmatched. CDR3 size: 14 residues. The CDR3 spells CASKGETGPQPQHF. CDR3 in DNA: TGTGCCAGCAAGGGAGAGACAGGGCCCCAGCCCCAGCATTTT.

The chain employs TRBV2 and TRBJ2-2, with D uncertain. The CDR3 runs 16 residues. The V gene's germline CDR1 is SNHLY and CDR2 FYNNEI. V was shortened by 3 bases and J by 2 bases, with 13 bases between the two germline ends. CDR3 in amino acids: CASSETGSDNTGELFF. CDR3 in DNA: TGTGCCAGCAGTGAGACGGGTTCAGACAACACCGGGGAGCTGTTTTTT. Based on the CDR3 plus reference TRBV2 and TRBJ2-2, the full variable domain is EPEVTQTPSHQVTQMGQEVILRCVPISNHLYFYWYRQILGQKVEFLVSFYNNEISEKSEIFDDQFSVERPDGSNFTLKIRSTKLEDSAMYFCASSETGSDNTGELFFGEGSRLTVL.

This chain joins TRBV6-4 and TRBJ1-6, with D perhaps matching TRBD1 (6 bases). Trimming shortened V by 5 bases and J by 9 bases, and 14 bases separated the two germline ends. CDR1 is MRHNA and CDR2 is SNTAGT in the germline V gene. There are 14 residues in the CDR3. The CDR3 reads CASSPDRFASPLHF. CDR3 bases: TGTGCCAGCAGTCCCGACAGGTTTGCTTCACCCCTCCACTTT.

This rearrangement joins TRBV6-5 to TRBJ2-5, with D possibly TRBD2 on 5 matching bases. Germline-derived CDR1 and CDR2 are MNHEY and SVGAGI. The CDR3 runs 15 residues. Trimming stripped 0 bases from V and 2 bases from J, with 10 bases between. The CDR3 sequence is CASSYSRGLQETQYF. CDR3 coding DNA: TGTGCCAGCAGTTACTCCCGGGGATTGCAAGAGACCCAGTACTTC.

This chain connects TRBV18 to TRBJ2-3, with TRBD2 as a possible D gene (5 bases). V dropped 5 bases and J dropped 6 bases, with 18 bases sitting between them. CDR1 is KGHSH, CDR2 LQKENI, per germline. The CDR3 loop spans 15 amino acids. The CDR3 protein is CASSNGLDPYDTQYF. Written as DNA, the CDR3 is TGTGCCAGCTCAAATGGACTCGACCCCTACGATACGCAGTATTTT.

This clone was observed a few times. The chain uses TRBV27 and TRBJ1-4, with a possible D match to TRBD1 (5 bases). The CDR3 runs 14 residues. CDR1 and CDR2 (germline): MNHEY, SMNVEV (reference sequence). The ends were cut back, 3 bases at V and 8 bases at J, with 13 bases in the middle. This CDR3 reads CASSLGQGEEKLFF. In nucleotides, the CDR3 is TGTGCCAGCAGTTTGGGTCAGGGCGAAGAAAAACTGTTTTTT.

The genes are TRBV6-5 and TRBJ2-7; D might be TRBD1 (6 bases). V was trimmed by 5 bases and J by 3 bases, leaving 14 bases between them. CDR3 length: 14 residues. Germline-derived CDR1 and CDR2 are MNHEY and SVGAGI. CDR3 nucleotide sequence: TGTGCCAGCAGTCGACAGGATCAACACTACGAGCAGTACTTC. Encoded protein: CASSRQDQHYEQYF.

This chain uses TRBV7-6 with TRBJ2-1, with D possibly TRBD2 on 7 matching bases. V lost 2 bases, J lost 6 bases, and 14 bases lay in between. The CDR3 loop spans 15 amino acids. Germline V gene sequence: CDR1 SGHVS, CDR2 FNYEAQ. CDR3 sequence: CASSLNGGPFNEQFF. The CDR3 DNA sequence: TGTGCCAGCAGCTTAAACGGGGGGCCCTTCAATGAGCAGTTCTTC.

The genes are TRBV6-1 and TRBJ1-2; 7 bases are shared with TRBD1. Unmatched junction bases numbered 6, after V lost 2 bases and J lost 0 bases. Germline lookup yields CDR1 MNHNS and CDR2 SASEGT. The CDR3 runs to 16 residues. The CDR3 is CASSEKGAVPNYGYTF. CDR3 in DNA: TGTGCCAGCAGTGAAAAGGGGGCAGTCCCTAACTATGGCTACACCTTC.

The V call is TRBV7-9, the J call TRBJ1-5; 12 bases match TRBD1. CDR3 length: 16 residues. After removal of 5 bases from V and 3 bases from J, the junction contained 5 bases not matched to a gene. Germline lookup yields CDR1 SEHNR and CDR2 FQNEAQ (reference sequence). CDR3 amino acids: CASSGGQGAPNQPQHF. For the CDR3, the DNA is TGTGCCAGCAGCGGGGGACAGGGGGCTCCCAATCAGCCCCAGCATTTT.

There are a few counts of this clone. This chain connects TRBV5-1 to TRBJ2-5; 14 bases are shared with TRBD2. The V gene end was trimmed by 4 bases and the J gene end by 3 bases; junction bases not matched to a gene: 8. This CDR3 comprises 17 residues. The germline CDR1 and CDR2 sequences are SGHRS and YFSETQ. The CDR3 coding sequence is TGCGCCAGCAGCCCAACCTTGGGACTAGCGGGGGAAGAGACCCAGTACTTC. Its translation is CASSPTLGLAGEETQYF.

This chain joins TRBV5-4 and TRBJ2-3; TRBD2 is a possible D gene (7 bases). Trimming removed 1 base from V and 2 bases from J, with 14 bases in between. The CDR3 runs 16 residues. Germline values: CDR1 SGHNT, CDR2 YYREEE (reference sequence). The CDR3 loop is CASSLRRGLYTDTQYF. The CDR3 DNA reads TGTGCCAGCAGCTTGCGGCGGGGGCTATACACAGATACGCAGTATTTT.

The chain joins TRBV5-5 to TRBJ1-4, with 9 nucleotides matching TRBD1. The length of the CDR3 is 15 residues. Germline V gives CDR1 SGHKS, CDR2 YYEKEE (reference sequence). V was clipped by 3 bases and J by 3 bases; unmatched bases: 3. CDR3 sequence: CASSSGDRANEKLFF. The CDR3 nucleotides are TGTGCCAGCAGCTCGGGGGACAGGGCTAATGAAAAACTGTTTTTT.

The chain has TRBV5-1 and TRBJ2-6; 10 bases align to TRBD2. The CDR3 contains 20 residues. CDR1 is SGHRS and CDR2 is YFSETQ in the germline V gene. J lost 4 bases, V lost 1 base, and 14 bases had no gene match. CDR3 residues: CASSLISASGGPWGANVLTF. CDR3 DNA sequence: TGCGCCAGCAGCTTGATATCGGCTAGCGGGGGCCCCTGGGGGGCCAACGTCCTGACTTTC.

The chain has TRBV9 and TRBJ1-2; TRBD1 matches at 7 bases. The CDR3 has 13 residues. Per the germline V gene, CDR1 is SGDLS and CDR2 is YYNGEE. V lost 3 bases, J lost 6 bases, and 5 bases stayed unmatched. CDR3 DNA sequence: TGTGCCAGCAGCGCGGGAGGGGGCCATGGCTACACCTTC. Amino acid sequence: CASSAGGGHGYTF.

CDR3 protein: CASRAQLRGSSYEQYF. For the CDR3, the DNA is TGCGCCAGCAGGGCACAGTTAAGGGGTAGCTCCTACGAGCAGTACTTC. The chain couples TRBV5-1 to TRBJ2-7; D is possibly TRBD1 (5 bases). The CDR3 extends over 16 amino acids. Germline V gene sequence: CDR1 SGHRS, CDR2 YFSETQ. V lost 5 bases and J 0 bases, leaving 18 bases between the germline ends.

This chain links TRBV19 with TRBJ1-1, with D possibly TRBD1 on 5 matching bases. Germline CDR1 is LNHDA and CDR2 is SQIVND (reference sequence). The ends were cut back, 1 base at V and 1 base at J, with 7 bases in the middle. The CDR3 is 14 residues long. The CDR3 loop reads CASSIAGANTEAFF. The CDR3 region has the DNA TGTGCCAGTAGTATAGCTGGGGCGAACACTGAAGCTTTCTTT.